What follows are 7 T cell receptor beta chains derived from one specimen sequenced in a study of cytomegalovirus exposure and HLA in healthy donors. PCR used 60 Vbeta primers and 13 Jbeta primers. This table comes from immunoSEQ multiplex PCR, and its TCRdb copy is limited to in-frame clones, with some not included. Seen here are roughly 40,000 clones, about 47% observed once, and the top ten hold around 10%. The sample was PBMCs. The receptors were sampled from a human donor in good health.

The V call is TRBV11-1, the J call TRBJ2-6, with 9 positions matching TRBD1. The CDR3 covers 17 residues. V was clipped by 5 bases and J by 2 bases; unmatched bases: 7. Germline assignment: CDR1 SGHAT and CDR2 FQDESV (reference sequence). The CDR3 loop is CASSEGQGTTGANVLTF. Written as DNA, the CDR3 is TGTGCCAGCAGCGAAGGACAGGGGACAACTGGGGCCAACGTCCTGACTTTC. The variable domain in full, with the rest retrieved from reference TRBV11-1 and TRBJ2-6, is EAEVAQSPRYKITEKSQAVAFWCDPISGHATLYWYRQILGQGPELLVQFQDESVVDDSQLPKDRFSAERLKGVDSTLKIQPAELGDSAMYLCASSEGQGTTGANVLTFGAGSRLTVL.

The table lists this clone with a count of one. The chain combines TRBV7-9 with TRBJ2-4; 13 bases agree with TRBD2. Germline lookup yields CDR1 SEHNR and CDR2 FQNEAQ (reference sequence). V shed 8 bases and J 6 bases; nucleotides not matched to a gene: 13. The CDR3 covers 17 residues. The CDR3 DNA reads as TGTGCCAGCGCACGACTAGCGGGAGGCCAGGAGGGAAACATTCAGTACTTC. Amino acids: CASARLAGGQEGNIQYF.

As concerns this clone: Other DNA sequences from this sample encode an identical CDR3 as well. The chain has TRBV6-5 and TRBJ1-2; the D is unclear. CDR3 length: 13 amino acids. Trimming took 8 bases from V and 0 from J, leaving 10 bases between them. Germline CDR1 MNHEY, CDR2 SVGAGI. CDR3 amino acids: CASRPGTNYGYTF. As DNA, the CDR3 is TGTGCCAGCCGTCCGGGGACTAACTATGGCTACACCTTC.

The chain combines TRBV13 with TRBJ2-1, with TRBD2 identical over 8 bases. CDR3 length equals 16 residues. Trimming took 1 base from V and 2 from J; bases not matched to a gene: 4. Germline V gene lookup returns CDR1 PRHDT and CDR2 FYEKMQ (reference sequence). CDR3 nucleotides: TGTGCCAGCAGCTTAGTCGGACTAGCCACCTACAATGAGCAGTTCTTC. It encodes CASSLVGLATYNEQFF.

The chain joins TRBV30 to TRBJ2-7; D is ambiguous. V was shortened by 1 base and J by 3 bases, with 7 bases between the two germline ends. Germline CDR1 GTSNPN, CDR2 SVGIG (reference sequence). The CDR3 has 12 amino acids. This chain's CDR3 is CAWSALIYEQYF. The CDR3 bases are TGTGCCTGGAGTGCCCTAATCTACGAGCAGTACTTC.

This clone was seen only a few times. This chain connects TRBV5-1 to TRBJ1-4; D is ambiguous. The CDR3 sequence is 14 residues long. Germline loops: CDR1 SGHRS, CDR2 YFSETQ. Trimming pared 2 bases from V and 8 bases from J, leaving 13 bases between. CDR3 loop: CASSFGQSGEKLFF. CDR3 in DNA: TGCGCCAGCAGCTTTGGGCAGAGCGGGGAAAAACTGTTTTTT. The full variable domain, its missing parts supplied by reference TRBV5-1 and TRBJ1-4, is KAGVTQTPRYLIKTRGQQVTLSCSPISGHRSVSWYQQTPGQGLQFLFEYFSETQRNKGNFPGRFSGRQFSNSRSEMNVSTLELGDSALYLCASSFGQSGEKLFFGSGTQLSVL.

This clone was detected a few times. The CDR3 sequence is CASSREVGEQYF. The CDR3 bases are TGCGCCAGCAGCCGGGAGGTAGGCGAGCAGTACTTC. This chain uses TRBV5-1 with TRBJ2-7; 7 bases match TRBD2. Trimming took 4 bases from V and 6 from J; bases not matched to a gene: 4. This CDR3 has 12 amino acids. Germline V CDR1 and CDR2: SGHRS, YFSETQ.